The rows below give T cell receptor beta chains drawn from one sample of a study of T-cell reconstitution after alpha-beta-depleted transplantation in children. In TCRdb, the PCR reads were re-called with MiXCR into one record per CDR3 protein. The data hold under 350,000 distinct CDR3 sequences, with 9.9% observed a single time. The sample here was PBMCs from the stem cell graft donor, taken from the stem cell graft. All receptors derive from a human donor who donated a stem cell graft to a child with SCID. CDR3s include the opening cysteine and the closing phenylalanine or tryptophan. Each record gives: clone size, J gene, D gene, V gene, CDR3 DNA, CDR3 protein. The D gene is left open where the match is weak. For some rows the clone size is stated as once, few or many, or as a class when expanded; others skip it.

size: .; J: TRBJ2-1; D: TRBD2; V: TRBV4-1; DNA: TGCGCCAGCAGCCAAGATGGTGGGACTATGAAAAACAATGAGCAGTTCTTC; CDR3: CASSQDGGTMKNNEQFF
size: .; J: TRBJ2-7; D: .; V: TRBV5-1; DNA: TGCGCCAGCAGCTTGGGGCAGGGCTTAAAAATGTACGAGCAGTACTTC; CDR3: CASSLGQGLKMYEQYF
size: many; J: TRBJ2-3; D: TRBD2; V: TRBV25-1; DNA: TGTGCCAGCAGTCTAAGCGGGGGCCGGGTAGATACGCAGTATTTT; CDR3: CASSLSGGRVDTQYF
size: many; J: TRBJ1-6; D: .; V: TRBV10-3; DNA: TGTGCTATCGGGGGGCAGGGTAATTCACCCCTCCACTTT; CDR3: CAIGGQGNSPLHF
size: .; J: TRBJ2-1; D: TRBD1; V: TRBV7-6; DNA: TGTGCCAGCAGCTACGGGACCCAGGGGGAGGAGCAGTTCTTC; CDR3: CASSYGTQGEEQFF
size: few; J: TRBJ2-3; D: .; V: TRBV19; DNA: TGTGCCAGTAGTACCTCTCCCTCCGTTTATGGCAGGGACACAGATACGCAGTATTTT; CDR3: CASSTSPSVYGRDTDTQYF
size: .; J: TRBJ2-1; D: .; V: TRBV7-9; DNA: TGTGCCAGCAGCTTAGTCCTCGGGAGAATCTACAATGAGCAGTTCTTC; CDR3: CASSLVLGRIYNEQFF
size: .; J: TRBJ2-7; D: .; V: TRBV7-8; DNA: TGTGCCAGCAGCGGAAACGAACAGTACTTC; CDR3: CASSGNEQYF
size: few; J: TRBJ2-7; D: .; V: TRBV21-1; DNA: TGTGCCAGCAGCAGCAGGGGCAGCGAGCAGTACTTC; CDR3: CASSSRGSEQYF
size: few; J: TRBJ2-5; D: TRBD1; V: TRBV6-5; DNA: TGTGCCAGCAGCACCCGGGACAGGGGACTGGGAGAGACCCAGTACTTC; CDR3: CASSTRDRGLGETQYF
size: many; J: TRBJ2-1; D: .; V: TRBV29-1; DNA: TGCAGCGTTGAAGATCGGGCAGCCCTTAGAAAAAGTGAGCAGTTCTTC; CDR3: CSVEDRAALRKSEQFF
size: .; J: TRBJ1-1; D: TRBD1; V: TRBV10-3; DNA: TGTGCCATCAGCGAGAACCAGGGGGGAAATGAAGCTTTCTTT; CDR3: CAISENQGGNEAFF
size: .; J: TRBJ2-2; D: .; V: TRBV6-1; DNA: TGTGCCAGCAGTGTCCGGGACCCCCGGAGGGCCACCGGGGAGCTGTTTTTT; CDR3: CASSVRDPRRATGELFF
size: few; J: TRBJ2-3; D: TRBD1; V: TRBV6-4; DNA: TGTGCCAGCAGGGACAGACAGGGCCCCACAGATACGCAGTATTTT; CDR3: CASRDRQGPTDTQYF
size: .; J: TRBJ2-2; D: .; V: TRBV11-2; DNA: TGTGCCAGCAGCTTATCCGAATCCGGGGAGCTGTTTTTT; CDR3: CASSLSESGELFF
size: few; J: TRBJ2-2; D: TRBD2; V: TRBV7-8; DNA: TGTGCCAGCAGCTTAGGGACTAGAGGGACCGGGGAGCTGTTTTTT; CDR3: CASSLGTRGTGELFF
size: .; J: TRBJ1-1; D: TRBD1; V: TRBV2; DNA: TGTGCCAGCAGTGAAACAGGGGTCTTAGGTACTGAAGCTTTCTTT; CDR3: CASSETGVLGTEAFF
size: many; J: TRBJ1-4; D: .; V: TRBV5-5; DNA: TGTGCCAGCAGCTTGGGACAGGCAACTAATGAAAAACTGTTTTTT; CDR3: CASSLGQATNEKLFF
size: .; J: TRBJ1-3; D: .; V: TRBV15; DNA: TGTGCCACCAGCAGAGACTCAGTCTCTGGAAACACCATATATTTT; CDR3: CATSRDSVSGNTIYF
size: few; J: TRBJ2-1; D: .; V: TRBV3-1; DNA: TGTGCCAGCAGTTGGTCCTCGCATGTCCATGAGCAGTTCTTC; CDR3: CASSWSSHVHEQFF
size: many; J: TRBJ2-5; D: TRBD2; V: TRBV12-3/TRBV12-4; DNA: TGTGCCAGCAAGCCTGACTCGTGGGGGGGAGAGACCCAGTACTTC; CDR3: CASKPDSWGGETQYF
size: few; J: TRBJ2-3; D: .; V: TRBV19; DNA: TGTGCCAGTAGCTCTGGAGGCCCCACAGATACGCAGTATTTT; CDR3: CASSSGGPTDTQYF
size: few; J: TRBJ1-6; D: .; V: TRBV27; DNA: TGTGCCAGCAGTGCGCAGAGCTCCTATAATTCACCCCTCCACTTT; CDR3: CASSAQSSYNSPLHF
size: .; J: TRBJ2-7; D: .; V: TRBV7-9; DNA: TGTGCCAGCAGCGACCTTAGGCGCGGGGCAGGAAAAGAGCAGTACTTC; CDR3: CASSDLRRGAGKEQYF
size: few; J: TRBJ1-2; D: .; V: TRBV29-1; DNA: TGCAGCGTTGGGGGGGGACCTTATGGCTACACCTTC; CDR3: CSVGGGPYGYTF
size: many; J: TRBJ1-1; D: .; V: TRBV18; DNA: TGTGCCAGCTCCCGCCAACGGGACACTGAAGCTTTCTTT; CDR3: CASSRQRDTEAFF
size: many; J: TRBJ1-1; D: .; V: TRBV12-3/TRBV12-4; DNA: TGTGCCAGCAGTTTTGACGGTTACACTGAAGCTTTCTTT; CDR3: CASSFDGYTEAFF
size: many; J: TRBJ2-3; D: TRBD1; V: TRBV5-1; DNA: TGCGCCAGCAGCGGGGGACAGGCAACAGATACGCAGTATTTT; CDR3: CASSGGQATDTQYF
size: many; J: TRBJ2-5; D: TRBD2; V: TRBV12-3/TRBV12-4; DNA: TGTGCCAGCATGAGGACGGGGGGAAACCAAGAGACCCAGTACTTC; CDR3: CASMRTGGNQETQYF
size: .; J: TRBJ1-6; D: .; V: TRBV10-2; DNA: TGCGCCAGCTTGGCCACGAATTCACCCCTCCACTTT; CDR3: CASLATNSPLHF
size: .; J: TRBJ2-2; D: TRBD1; V: TRBV12-3/TRBV12-4; DNA: TGTGCCAGCAGCTCTATCCAGGGGGCGCGCACCGGGGAGCTGTTTTTT; CDR3: CASSSIQGARTGELFF
size: few; J: TRBJ2-7; D: TRBD1; V: TRBV5-1; DNA: TGCGCCAGCAGCCCTGGGGACAGTTCCTACGAGCAGTACTTC; CDR3: CASSPGDSSYEQYF
size: .; J: TRBJ2-7; D: .; V: TRBV9; DNA: TGTGCCAGCAGCGTCGGCAGCTTTTCTTCCTACGAGCAGTACTTC; CDR3: CASSVGSFSSYEQYF
size: few; J: TRBJ2-5; D: .; V: TRBV5-4; DNA: TGTGCCAGCAGCTCCACCGGGAACGAAGGCTTAAGGGAGACCCAGTACTTC; CDR3: CASSSTGNEGLRETQYF
size: few; J: TRBJ1-3; D: .; V: TRBV10-2; DNA: TGCGCCAGCAGTGTGGCAGACGGAAACACCATATATTTT; CDR3: CASSVADGNTIYF
size: few; J: TRBJ2-2; D: TRBD1; V: TRBV6-1; DNA: TGTGCCAGCAGTACGGGACAGGGTTTGGGCACCGGGGAGCTGTTTTTT; CDR3: CASSTGQGLGTGELFF
size: many; J: TRBJ1-1; D: .; V: TRBV12-5; DNA: TGTGCTAGTGGTTTGTTCGGGCAAACTGAAGCTTTCTTT; CDR3: CASGLFGQTEAFF
size: few; J: TRBJ2-6; D: .; V: TRBV9; DNA: TGTGCCAGCAGCGTCAACAGGGATGGGGCCAACGTCCTGACTTTC; CDR3: CASSVNRDGANVLTF
size: many; J: TRBJ2-1; D: .; V: TRBV27; DNA: TGTGCCAGCAGGCGTGGGGGCAATGAGCAGTTCTTC; CDR3: CASRRGGNEQFF
size: .; J: TRBJ1-6; D: TRBD1; V: TRBV15; DNA: TGTGCCACCAGCGAGGGGGCCGTGCAGGGTAGGGCTTCACCCCTCCACTTT; CDR3: CATSEGAVQGRASPLHF
size: few; J: TRBJ2-7; D: TRBD1; V: TRBV5-1; DNA: TGCGCCAGCAGCCTCAACCGGGACAGGGGACTCGAGCAGTACTTC; CDR3: CASSLNRDRGLEQYF
size: few; J: TRBJ2-7; D: TRBD2; V: TRBV2; DNA: TGTGCCAGCAGTGATACTAGCGGGGGTGTCGAGCAGTACTTC; CDR3: CASSDTSGGVEQYF
size: many; J: TRBJ1-1; D: .; V: TRBV28; DNA: TGTGCCAGCAGTTTACGAGCGAGGGGAGCTTTCTTT; CDR3: CASSLRARGAFF
size: few; J: TRBJ2-2; D: TRBD2; V: TRBV11-2; DNA: TGTGCCAGCAGCTTAAGGTCACTAGCGGGAGGGAACACCGGGGAGCTGTTTTTT; CDR3: CASSLRSLAGGNTGELFF